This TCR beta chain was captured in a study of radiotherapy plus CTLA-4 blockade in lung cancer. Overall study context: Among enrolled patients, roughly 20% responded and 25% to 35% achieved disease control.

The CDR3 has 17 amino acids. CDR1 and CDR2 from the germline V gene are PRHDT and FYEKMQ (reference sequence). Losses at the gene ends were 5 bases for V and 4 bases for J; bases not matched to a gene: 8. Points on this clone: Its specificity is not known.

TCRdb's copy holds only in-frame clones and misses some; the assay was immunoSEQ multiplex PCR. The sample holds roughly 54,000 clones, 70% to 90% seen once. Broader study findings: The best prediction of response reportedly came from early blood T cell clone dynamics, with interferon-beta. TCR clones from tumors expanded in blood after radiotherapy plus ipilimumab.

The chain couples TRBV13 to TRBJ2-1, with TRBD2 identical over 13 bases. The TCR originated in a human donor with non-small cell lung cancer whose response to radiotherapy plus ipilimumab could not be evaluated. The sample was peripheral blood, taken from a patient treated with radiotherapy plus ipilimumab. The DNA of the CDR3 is TGTGCCAGCAGCAGAGGACTAGCGGGAGAATCGTACAATGAGCAGTTCTTC. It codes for CASSRGLAGESYNEQFF.